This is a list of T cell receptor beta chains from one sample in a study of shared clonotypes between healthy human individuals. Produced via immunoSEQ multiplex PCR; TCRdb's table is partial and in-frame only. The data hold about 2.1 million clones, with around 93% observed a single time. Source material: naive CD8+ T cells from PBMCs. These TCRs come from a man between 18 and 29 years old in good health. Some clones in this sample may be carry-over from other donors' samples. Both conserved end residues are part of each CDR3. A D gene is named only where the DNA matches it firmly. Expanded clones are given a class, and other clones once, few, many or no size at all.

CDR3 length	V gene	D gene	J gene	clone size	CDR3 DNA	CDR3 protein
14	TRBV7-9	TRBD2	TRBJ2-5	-	TGTGCCAGCAGGAGGGGAGGGCCGTTAGAGACCCAGTACTTC	CASRRGGPLETQYF
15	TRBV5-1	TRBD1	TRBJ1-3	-	TGCGCCAGCAGCTGGGACAGGGGGTCTGGAAACACCATATATTTT	CASSWDRGSGNTIYF
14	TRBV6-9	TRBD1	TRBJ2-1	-	TGTGCCAGCAGTCCGGGACAGAGCAACAATGAGCAGTTCTTC	CASSPGQSNNEQFF
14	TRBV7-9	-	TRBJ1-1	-	TGTGCCAGCAGCCTGGGACACATGAACACTGAAGCTTTCTTT	CASSLGHMNTEAFF
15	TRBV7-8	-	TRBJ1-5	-	TGTGCCAGCAGCTTAGCAGGATTTAGCAATCAGCCCCAGCATTTT	CASSLAGFSNQPQHF
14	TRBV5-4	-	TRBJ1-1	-	TGTGCCAGCAGCTTCAGAGGGAAGAACACTGAAGCTTTCTTT	CASSFRGKNTEAFF
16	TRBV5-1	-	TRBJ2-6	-	TGCGCCAGCAGCTTCACCGGGGGAGACGGGGCCAACGTCCTGACTTTC	CASSFTGGDGANVLTF
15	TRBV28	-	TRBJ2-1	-	TGTGCCAGCAGACCTTCCGGGAGCTCCTACAATGAGCAGTTCTTC	CASRPSGSSYNEQFF
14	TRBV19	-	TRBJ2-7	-	TGTGCCAGTAGTATCAGGGAAAATGTCTACGAGCAGTACTTC	CASSIRENVYEQYF
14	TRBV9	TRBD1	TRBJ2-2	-	TGTGCCAGCAGCGAGGGACAGGTTGCCGGGGAGCTGTTTTTT	CASSEGQVAGELFF
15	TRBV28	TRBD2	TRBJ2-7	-	TGTGCCAGCAGCCCCGGACTAGTCGGGTCGGGTGAGCAGTACTTC	CASSPGLVGSGEQYF
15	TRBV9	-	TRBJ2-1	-	TGTGCCAGCAGCGCTTTCGGTACCTTAGGCAATGAGCAGTTCTTC	CASSAFGTLGNEQFF
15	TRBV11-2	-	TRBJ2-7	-	TGTGCCAGCAGCTTCGCTGCGGGACAGACCTACGAGCAGTACTTC	CASSFAAGQTYEQYF
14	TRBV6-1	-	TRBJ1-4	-	TGTGCCAGCAGTGACAGGCATCGGAATGAAAAACTGTTTTTT	CASSDRHRNEKLFF
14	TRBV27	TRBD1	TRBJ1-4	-	TGTGCCAGCAGGTACAGGGGCCATAATGAAAAACTGTTTTTT	CASRYRGHNEKLFF
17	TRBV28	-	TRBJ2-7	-	TGTGCCAGCAGTTCCTTGGGGTTAGTTGCGGGCGCCTACGAGCAGTACTTC	CASSSLGLVAGAYEQYF
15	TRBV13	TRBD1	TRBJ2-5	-	TGTGCCAGCAGCTTAGCACGACAGGGGCGGGAGACCCAGTACTTC	CASSLARQGRETQYF
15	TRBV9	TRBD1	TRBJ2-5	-	TGTGCCAGCAGCTCCGGGACAGCGTTTCAAGAGACCCAGTACTTC	CASSSGTAFQETQYF
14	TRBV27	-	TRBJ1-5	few	TGTGCCAGCAGTTTTCGTGGGCCCAATCAGCCCCAGCATTTT	CASSFRGPNQPQHF
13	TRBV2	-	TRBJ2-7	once	TGTGCCAGCAGGGGACCCTGGGGCCACGAGCAGTACTTC	CASRGPWGHEQYF
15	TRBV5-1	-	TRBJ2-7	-	TGCGCCAGCAGCCCGGATGCCGGGGGCCCCCCCGAGCAGTACTTC	CASSPDAGGPPEQYF
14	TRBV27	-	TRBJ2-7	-	TGTGCCAGCAGCTTAGGACAGACCCCCTACGAGCAGTACTTC	CASSLGQTPYEQYF
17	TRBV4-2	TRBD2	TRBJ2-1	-	TGTGCCAGCAGCCAAGATTTGCGGGGGGGCCCATACAATGAGCAGTTCTTC	CASSQDLRGGPYNEQFF
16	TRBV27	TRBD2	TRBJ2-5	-	TGTGCCAGCAGTCCCCTGACTAGCGGGAGCCAAGAGACCCAGTACTTC	CASSPLTSGSQETQYF
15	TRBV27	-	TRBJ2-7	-	TGTGCCAGCAGTTTATCGGGGGGCGCCTCCTACGAGCAGTACTTC	CASSLSGGASYEQYF
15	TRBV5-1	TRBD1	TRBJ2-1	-	TGCGCCAGCAGCTTGAGGGACAGGGGGTACAATGAGCAGTTCTTC	CASSLRDRGYNEQFF
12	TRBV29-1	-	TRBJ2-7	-	TGCAGCGTCACGGACAACGCCTACGAGCAGTACTTC	CSVTDNAYEQYF
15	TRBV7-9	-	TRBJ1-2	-	TGTGCCAGCAGCTGGATAAGGTCAGGGGCGGCTGGCTACACCTTC	CASSWIRSGAAGYTF
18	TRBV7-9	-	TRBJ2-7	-	TGTGCCAGCAGCTTGCCTCCTGACGGGACAACAACCCCCTACGAGCAGTACTTC	CASSLPPDGTTTPYEQYF
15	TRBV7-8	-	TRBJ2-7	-	TGTGCCAGCAGCCCCAGGACGGGAAGCTCCTACGAGCAGTACTTC	CASSPRTGSSYEQYF
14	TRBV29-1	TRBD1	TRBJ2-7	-	TGCAGCGTCTATACGACAGGGTATCCCTACGAGCAGTACTTC	CSVYTTGYPYEQYF
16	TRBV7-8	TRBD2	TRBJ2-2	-	TGTGCCAGCAGCTTAGCGCTAGCGGGAGTGGCCGGGGAGCTGTTTTTT	CASSLALAGVAGELFF
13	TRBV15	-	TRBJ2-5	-	TGTGCCACCAGCTCGGGAGCAGGGGAGACCCAGTACTTC	CATSSGAGETQYF
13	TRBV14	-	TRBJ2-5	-	TGTGCCAGCAGCCAAGATTGGGGAGAGACCCAGTACTTC	CASSQDWGETQYF
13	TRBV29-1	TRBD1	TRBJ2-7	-	TGCAGCGTTGTGACAGGGGCTCCCCACGAGCAGTACTTC	CSVVTGAPHEQYF
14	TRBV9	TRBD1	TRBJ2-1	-	TGTGCCAGCAGCGATTGGGACAGCAACAATGAGCAGTTCTTC	CASSDWDSNNEQFF
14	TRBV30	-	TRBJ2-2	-	TGTGCCTGGAGAGTAACAGTGGGCGGCGGGGAGCTGTTTTTT	CAWRVTVGGGELFF
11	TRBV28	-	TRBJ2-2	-	TGTGCCAGCAGACGGACCGGGGAGCTGTTTTTT	CASRRTGELFF
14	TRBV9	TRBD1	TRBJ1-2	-	TGTGCCAGCAGCGTTACAGGGGCAGACTATGGCTACACCTTC	CASSVTGADYGYTF
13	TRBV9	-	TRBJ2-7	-	TGTGCCAGCAGCGTAGATTCTAGCTACGAGCAGTACTTC	CASSVDSSYEQYF
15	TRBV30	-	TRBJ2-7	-	TGTGCCTGGAGTGACCGGCGACTTAGGGTTCGCGAGCAGTACTTC	CAWSDRRLRVREQYF
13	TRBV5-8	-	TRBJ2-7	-	TGTGCCAGCAGCTCGAGGAGGGGATACGAGCAGTACTTC	CASSSRRGYEQYF
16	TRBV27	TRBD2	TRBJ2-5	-	TGTGCCAGCAGGCTGGGGACTAGCGGGAGCCAAGAGACCCAGTACTTC	CASRLGTSGSQETQYF
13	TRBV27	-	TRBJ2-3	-	TGTGCCAGCAGTTTTGACTGGCCAGATACGCAGTATTTT	CASSFDWPDTQYF
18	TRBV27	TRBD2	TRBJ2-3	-	TGTGCCAGCAGCCCTACCGCGTCCACTAGCGGGAGTTTAGATACGCAGTATTTT	CASSPTASTSGSLDTQYF
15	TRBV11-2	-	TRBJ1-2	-	TGTGCCAGCAGCCTCCGACAGGTCCTAAACTATGGCTACACCTTC	CASSLRQVLNYGYTF
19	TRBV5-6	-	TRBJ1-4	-	TGTGCCAGCAGCTCATCCTGGCTCCTGGGGGGACGGACAAATGAAAAACTGTTTTTT	CASSSSWLLGGRTNEKLFF
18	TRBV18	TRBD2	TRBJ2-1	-	TGTGCCAGCTCACCACCGAGGTTGGCGGGGGTAGAGGGCAATGAGCAGTTCTTC	CASSPPRLAGVEGNEQFF
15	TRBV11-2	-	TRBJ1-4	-	TGTGCCAGCAGCTTTTTTGCAACAACTAATGAAAAACTGTTTTTT	CASSFFATTNEKLFF
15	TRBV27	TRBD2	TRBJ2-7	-	TGTGCCAGCAGTACGGGGACTAGCGGGAGGGACGAGCAGTACTTC	CASSTGTSGRDEQYF
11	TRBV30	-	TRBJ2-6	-	TGTGCCTGGATCTTAGGTAACGTCCTGACTTTC	CAWILGNVLTF
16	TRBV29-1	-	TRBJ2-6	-	TGCAGCGCCGCAAAGACGGGGGTCTCTGGGGCCAACGTCCTGACTTTC	CSAAKTGVSGANVLTF